The next 10 T cell receptor beta chains were all read from a single sample in a study of response to subunit inactivated influenza vaccine (dated by TCRdb to 2017 to 2018). The library was made by RT-PCR. This sample was sequenced with an Illumina HiSeq 2500. TCRdb handled the public reads itself, with Q25 trimming in fastp and clone calling in MiXCR, and kept productive beta chains. Every distinct CDR3 protein forms one entry, paired with its most common genes and DNA. This sample has over 150,000 distinct CDR3 sequences in its table, and roughly a tenth of those were observed once. Clones ranked in the top ten supply around 33% of the sample. Sample: CD8+ T cells sorted from PBMCs, taken roughly 24 months after vaccination. Receptors originate from a man between 50 and 75 years old who received an inactivated influenza vaccine. Donor details come from another sample of the same person, matched by shared clones.

The chain is built from TRBV4-3 and TRBJ2-2; maybe TRBD2 (5 bases). Germline CDR1 and CDR2: LGHNA and YSLEER. V lost 1 base to trimming and J lost 7 bases, with 13 bases between them. This CDR3 is built from 15 residues. The chain's CDR3 is CASSQGVLGGGELFF. CDR3 DNA sequence: TGCGCCAGCAGCCAAGGAGTTCTAGGAGGCGGGGAGCTGTTTTTT.

This clonotype was observed a few times. This chain joins TRBV7-9 and TRBJ1-4; 9 bases align to TRBD1. This CDR3 contains 14 residues. Germline trimming cut 4 bases from V and 6 bases from J; bases unmatched to any gene: 3. Germline V gives CDR1 SEHNR, CDR2 FQNEAQ (reference sequence). CDR3 DNA: TGTGCCAGCAGCTCGGGACAGGGCTATGAAAAACTGTTTTTT. It codes for CASSSGQGYEKLFF. The full variable domain, in which reference TRBV7-9 and TRBJ1-4 provide the parts outside the CDR3, is DTGVSQNPRHKITKRGQNVTFRCDPISEHNRLYWYRQTLGQGPEFLTYFQNEAQLEKSRLLSDRFSAERPKGSFSTLEIQRTEQGDSAMYLCASSSGQGYEKLFFGSGTQLSVL.

The J gene is TRBJ2-3, the V gene TRBV5-1; 12 positions match TRBD2. The CDR3 covers 18 residues. Per germline, CDR1 SGHRS and CDR2 YFSETQ. V shed 4 bases and J 2 bases; nucleotides not matched to a gene: 11. CDR3 nucleotide sequence: TGCGCCAGCAGCCTTGGACTAGCGGGATTAGAGGCCACAGATACGCAGTATTTT. As protein: CASSLGLAGLEATDTQYF.

This clonotype came up a few times. The chain employs TRBV4-2 and TRBJ2-5, with a tentative D call TRBD2 (5 bases). Germline CDR1 reads LGHNA; CDR2 reads YNFKEQ. V was clipped by 2 bases and J by 5 bases, with 9 bases between them. This CDR3 has 13 amino acids. Here the CDR3 reads CASSQTSGETQYF. Here the CDR3 DNA reads TGTGCCAGCAGCCAAACCTCGGGGGAGACCCAGTACTTC.

V usage is TRBV10-2 and J usage is TRBJ2-3; 10 bases fit TRBD2. This CDR3 has 14 residues. Looked up from germline, CDR1 is WSHSY and CDR2 is SAAADI. Trimming at V came to 8 bases and at J to 4 bases, leaving 6 bases not matched to a gene. CDR3 sequence: CASGTSVMADTQYF. The CDR3 DNA is TGCGCCAGCGGGACTAGCGTTATGGCAGATACGCAGTATTTT.

The chain has TRBV29-1 and TRBJ2-1; TRBD2 matches at 9 bases. The CDR3 covers 14 residues. Germline-derived CDR1 and CDR2 are SQVTM and ANQGSEA. J gave up 3 bases and V 1 base, and 1 base lay outside the gene matches. The CDR3 loop is CSVEGLAVYNEQFF. CDR3 nucleotide sequence: TGCAGCGTTGAAGGACTAGCGGTCTACAATGAGCAGTTCTTC.

This clonotype occurred many times. The chain has TRBV4-3 and TRBJ1-2; D ambiguous. V was trimmed by 0 bases and J by 4 bases, leaving 12 bases between them. This CDR3 comprises 15 residues. Germline lookup yields CDR1 LGHNA and CDR2 YSLEER. This CDR3 reads CASSQEEGGSYGYTF. The CDR3 DNA reads TGCGCCAGCAGCCAAGAGGAGGGAGGAAGCTATGGCTACACCTTC.

This clonotype was seen at least ten times. The V gene is TRBV7-9, the J gene TRBJ1-1; unclear D gene. The CDR3 length is 12 residues. Looked up from germline, CDR1 is SEHNR and CDR2 is FQNEAQ (reference sequence). V was cut by 1 base and J by 8 bases, with 8 bases left in between. The CDR3: CASSLGNWEAFF. DNA for the CDR3: TGTGCCAGCAGCTTAGGGAACTGGGAAGCTTTCTTT.

This clonotype was counted a few times. The chain recombines TRBV15 with TRBJ2-1; 10 bases agree with TRBD2. The CDR3 consists of 16 residues. V trimming: 2 bases; J trimming: 5 bases; junction bases outside the gene matches: 6. Looked up from germline, CDR1 is LNHNV and CDR2 is YYDKDF (reference sequence). The CDR3 reads CATSRTGTSVDNEQFF. CDR3 nucleotides: TGTGCCACCAGCAGAACTGGGACTAGCGTTGACAATGAGCAGTTCTTC.

This clonotype was observed a handful of times. The rearrangement uses TRBV24-1 and TRBJ1-1; no reliable D call. The CDR3 contains 13 residues. In germline, CDR1 is KGHDR, CDR2 SFDVKD. Trimming pared 1 base from V and 1 base from J, leaving 3 bases between. The CDR3 nucleotides read TGTGCCACCAGTGATTTTCGGAACACTGAAGCTTTCTTT. As protein: CATSDFRNTEAFF.